The 23 T cell receptor beta chains in this list originate from one sample, sequenced in a study of blood T cell repertoires in COVID-19. Sequencing used immunoSEQ multiplex PCR; TCRdb keeps in-frame clones, though not all of them. The table shows roughly 250,000 clones, with 80% to 95% occurring only once. The sequenced sample was PBMCs or T cells enriched from blood (not recorded which). Receptors were obtained from a young woman who had recovered from COVID-19.

The rearrangement links TRBV18 to TRBJ1-1, with a weak D call TRBD1 (5 bases). This CDR3 region has 14 residues. Germline values: CDR1 KGHSH, CDR2 LQKENI. The V and J ends lost 3 bases and 1 base respectively, with 9 bases between them. CDR3 nucleotide sequence: TGTGCCAGCTCACCCGCCACAGGGAACACTGAAGCTTTCTTT. This codes for CASSPATGNTEAFF.

The chain uses TRBV27 and TRBJ1-5, with 8 bases aligning to TRBD1. CDR1 is MNHEY, CDR2 SMNVEV, per germline (reference sequence). V lost 6 bases, J lost 4 bases, and 11 bases stayed unmatched. This CDR3 comprises 16 residues. The CDR3 region has the DNA TGTGCCAGCAGACGAATATCAGGGGGCGAGAATCAGCCCCAGCATTTT. Protein: CASRRISGGENQPQHF.

This sequence joins TRBV4-3 and TRBJ2-1, with D possibly TRBD2 on 6 matching bases. Germline assignment: CDR1 LGHNA and CDR2 YSLEER. Trimming took off 1 base at V and 3 bases at J, with 10 bases between the two ends. This CDR3 spans 15 amino acids. CDR3 residues: CASSQGGVHYNEQFF. The CDR3 bases are TGCGCCAGCAGCCAAGGGGGGGTACACTACAATGAGCAGTTCTTC.

CDR3 sequence reads: CATGQSYSGNTIYF. DNA for the CDR3: TGTGCCACAGGACAGTCATACTCTGGAAACACCATATATTTT. The chain uses TRBV15 and TRBJ1-3; weak D call: TRBD1 (6 bases). CDR1 and CDR2 from the germline V gene are LNHNV and YYDKDF (reference sequence). V lost 9 bases and J lost 0, with 12 bases in between. The CDR3 is made up of 14 amino acids. Full variable domain (outside the CDR3, taken from reference TRBV15 and TRBJ1-3): DAMVIQNPRYQVTQFGKPVTLSCSQTLNHNVMYWYQQKSSQAPKLLFHYYDKDFNNEADTPDNFQSRRPNTSFCFLDIRSPGLGDTAMYLCATGQSYSGNTIYFGEGSWLTVV.

This sequence joins TRBV6-5 and TRBJ1-2, with D perhaps TRBD1 (6 bases). Germline CDR1 is MNHEY and CDR2 is SVGAGI. The V gene lost 5 bases and the J gene lost 4 bases, with 14 bases spanning the gap. There are 14 residues in the CDR3. CDR3 sequence (DNA): TGTGCCAGCAGTCGACAGGCAGTCAGCTATGGCTACACCTTC. This encodes CASSRQAVSYGYTF.

This clone was seen a few times. The J gene is TRBJ1-6, the V gene TRBV5-1; D is ambiguous. Trimming took off 0 bases at V and 5 bases at J, with 9 bases between the two ends. In germline, CDR1 is SGHRS, CDR2 YFSETQ. The CDR3 covers 15 residues. The CDR3 here is CASSLGPRHNSPLHF. CDR3 coding DNA: TGCGCCAGCAGCTTGGGGCCCCGCCATAATTCACCCCTCCACTTT.

This chain joins TRBV11-2 and TRBJ1-4; no clear D. This CDR3 is 16 amino acids long. Trimming removed 1 base at V and 4 bases at J, with 13 bases between. CDR1 is SGHAT, CDR2 FQNNGV, per germline. This CDR3 reads CASSLGSRVVNEKLFF. The CDR3 DNA reads as TGTGCCAGCAGCTTAGGTAGTCGGGTCGTTAATGAAAAACTGTTTTTT.

The V gene is TRBV5-4, the J gene TRBJ2-2; 10 nucleotides align to TRBD1. The V gene's germline CDR1 is SGHNT and CDR2 YYREEE (reference sequence). Trimming took 4 bases from V and 3 from J; bases not matched to a gene: 3. CDR3 length: 15 amino acids. CDR3 protein: CASSRTGGYTGELFF. The CDR3 DNA reads as TGTGCCAGCAGCAGGACAGGGGGATACACCGGGGAGCTGTTTTTT.

This clone was picked up a small number of times. This chain links TRBV28 with TRBJ2-2; D is possibly TRBD1 (6 bases). Germline V gene data show CDR1 as MDHEN and CDR2 as SYDVKM. V was pared by 6 bases and J by 4 bases, with 15 bases between. The CDR3 sequence is 15 residues long. CDR3 sequence reads: CASRSGATGTGELFF. Written as DNA, the CDR3 is TGTGCCAGCAGAAGTGGGGCGACAGGCACCGGGGAGCTGTTTTTT.

The J gene is TRBJ2-7, the V gene TRBV12-3 or TRBV12-4, with 8 bases fitting TRBD1. With 6 bases clipped from V and 5 bases from J, the junction kept 6 bases outside the gene matches. This CDR3 region has 13 residues. The CDR3 nucleotides are TGTGCCAGCAGGAGAACAGGGGGAAACGAGCAGTACTTC. Residues: CASRRTGGNEQYF.

This chain uses TRBV2 with TRBJ1-3; 8 nucleotides match TRBD1. The J segment lost 6 bases and the V segment lost 6 bases, leaving 7 bases of the junction unmatched. In germline, CDR1 is SNHLY, CDR2 FYNNEI. This CDR3 contains 14 residues. Here the CDR3 reads CASRLDRATNTIYF. CDR3 nucleotide sequence: TGTGCCAGCAGGCTGGACAGGGCAACAAACACCATATATTTT.

This clone was counted at least ten times. The gene calls are TRBV21-1 and TRBJ1-5; the table's D call of TRBD1 was not tested on the DNA. TRBV21-1 is recorded as a pseudogene. The CDR3 consists of 18 residues. The CDR3 bases are TGTGCCAGCATGACTGTGGCATTGATCGGGCAGGGGCTTCAGCCCCAGCATTTT. This gives the protein CASMTVALIGQGLQPQHF.

This clone was seen once. The chain has TRBV18 and TRBJ1-1; weak D call: TRBD1 (6 bases). Trimming removed 3 bases from V and 1 base from J, with 9 bases in between. Germline V lookup: CDR1 KGHSH, CDR2 LQKENI. The CDR3 loop spans 14 amino acids. The CDR3 DNA reads TGTGCCAGCTCACCGCAGGGGCCGAACACTGAAGCTTTCTTT. Encoded protein: CASSPQGPNTEAFF.

J is TRBJ1-5 and V is TRBV6-1; 7 bases are a match to TRBD1. The junction had 2 bases not matched to a gene; V was cut back by 2 bases and J by 4 bases. The germline CDR1 and CDR2 sequences are MNHNS and SASEGT. The CDR3 has 14 amino acids. The CDR3 DNA is TGTGCCAGCAGTGAACAGGGGGATAATCAGCCCCAGCATTTT. Protein product: CASSEQGDNQPQHF.

The rearrangement links TRBV7-9 to TRBJ1-5; D is possibly TRBD1 (5 bases). This CDR3 comprises 13 residues. The germline CDR1 and CDR2 sequences are SEHNR and FQNEAQ (reference sequence). V was cut by 1 base and J by 6 bases, with 7 bases left in between. The CDR3 sequence: CASSLGQGQPQHF. The CDR3 region has the DNA TGTGCCAGCAGCTTAGGCCAGGGTCAGCCCCAGCATTTT.

This sequence joins TRBV28 and TRBJ1-5; 8 bases agree with TRBD1. Germline lookup yields CDR1 MDHEN and CDR2 SYDVKM. J lost 6 bases, V lost 5 bases, and 9 bases had no gene match. The CDR3 runs to 15 residues. CDR3 loop: CASSRRQGISQPQHF. DNA for the CDR3: TGTGCCAGCAGTAGACGACAGGGGATAAGTCAGCCCCAGCATTTT.

The sample holds one count of this clone. The gene calls are TRBV20-1 and TRBJ2-5; 8 positions agree with TRBD1. With 3 bases clipped from V and 3 bases from J, the junction kept 3 bases outside the gene matches. The CDR3 extends over 13 amino acids. CDR1 is DFQATT and CDR2 is SNEGSKA in the germline V gene (reference sequence). CDR3 in amino acids: CSASRTGKETQYF. CDR3 nucleotide sequence: TGCAGTGCTAGTAGGACAGGGAAAGAGACCCAGTACTTC.

The chain has TRBV24-1 and TRBJ2-3, with a possible D match to TRBD2 (5 bases). The V gene lost 4 bases and the J gene lost 0 bases, with 13 bases spanning the gap. Looked up from germline, CDR1 is KGHDR and CDR2 is SFDVKD. This CDR3 comprises 16 residues. The CDR3 DNA reads as TGTGCCACCAGTGAACCCGGGATTTCTAGCACAGATACGCAGTATTTT. It codes for CATSEPGISSTDTQYF.

This rearrangement joins TRBV2 to TRBJ2-7, with D uncertain. This CDR3 is built from 15 residues. Trimming removed 6 bases at V and 0 bases at J, with 15 bases between. Germline lookup yields CDR1 SNHLY and CDR2 FYNNEI. The CDR3 DNA sequence: TGTGCCAGCAGCGAATCGCTACCTCTCTCCTACGAGCAGTACTTC. It translates to CASSESLPLSYEQYF.

A remark on this clone: No conserved phenylalanine or tryptophan ends this CDR3, so it is likely a read error. Because the CDR3's place on the DNA is in doubt, the DNA is left out and the CDR3 is given as listed by TCRdb. The V gene is TRBV6-5, the J gene TRBJ2-7; the table calls TRBD1, which could not be checked here. Germline values: CDR1 MNHEY, CDR2 SVGAGI. The CDR3 region is 14 residues in length, termini included. The CDR3 region is CARSLYRDREGAVL.

The V and J genes are TRBV14 and TRBJ2-2; 8 bases are shared with TRBD2. The CDR3 spans 16 residues. J lost 1 base, V lost 3 bases, and 4 bases had no gene match. The germline V gene encodes CDR1 SGHDN and CDR2 FVKESK. The CDR3 bases are TGTGCCAGCAGCCAGACGGGGGGGCAGAACACCGGGGAGCTGTTTTTT. As protein: CASSQTGGQNTGELFF.

The chain joins TRBV7-8 to TRBJ1-3; 10 bases are shared with TRBD1. Unmatched junction bases numbered 2, after V lost 3 bases and J lost 3 bases. This CDR3 is 15 amino acids long. Per the germline V gene, CDR1 is SGHVS and CDR2 is FQNEAQ. CDR3 sequence (DNA): TGTGCCAGCAGCTTTGGGACAGGGGTTGGAAACACCATATATTTT. Protein sequence: CASSFGTGVGNTIYF.

This clone was counted once. This chain's CDR3 is CASSTGQGSDTQYF. DNA for the CDR3: TGTGCCAGCAGCACGGGACAGGGGTCAGATACGCAGTATTTT. J is TRBJ2-3 and V is TRBV7-2; 10 bases agree with TRBD1. Trimming cost V 5 bases and J 4 bases; bases outside gene matches: 3. The CDR3 consists of 14 residues. Germline lookup yields CDR1 SGHTA and CDR2 FQGNSA.